This is a list of T cell receptor beta chains from one sample in a study of technical replicates of blood from several donors. Profiling relied on immunoSEQ multiplex PCR, and the TCRdb table lists in-frame clones only, not all of them. The table has 62,000 or so clones, 70% to 90% seen once. Sequencing was carried out using PBMCs. These receptors were taken from a human donor in good health. Some clones in this sample may be carry-over from other donors' samples. Each CDR3 is given with its conserved first and last residue. A D gene is named only where the DNA matches it firmly. Clone sizes are given selectively: once, few, many, or a class where the clone is expanded.

TRBV7-9	-	TRBJ1-1	-	CASSPGELDTEAFF	TGTGCCAGCAGCCCCGGGGAACTAGACACTGAAGCTTTCTTT
TRBV5-1	-	TRBJ1-2	few	CASRSLSGYGYTF	TGCGCCAGCAGATCCCTCTCGGGCTATGGCTACACCTTC
TRBV27	-	TRBJ1-5	-	CASSIQGYSNQPQHF	TGTGCCAGCAGTATACAGGGTTATAGCAATCAGCCCCAGCATTTT
TRBV5-1	TRBD1	TRBJ1-2	-	CASSPTRQGYGYTF	TGCGCCAGCAGCCCAACACGACAGGGCTATGGCTACACCTTC
TRBV4-3	-	TRBJ1-1	-	CASSQDKGAEAFF	TGCGCCAGCAGCCAAGATAAGGGGGCTGAAGCTTTCTTT
TRBV11-3	-	TRBJ2-7	-	CASSTVTGTKSYEQYF	TGTGCCAGCAGCACTGTCACAGGGACGAAGTCCTACGAGCAGTACTTC
TRBV6-5	-	TRBJ1-4	once	CASSYSEEGKLFF	TGTGCCAGCAGTTACTCGGAGGAGGGAAAACTGTTTTTT
TRBV15	-	TRBJ1-4	-	CATSRDIDRLILTATNEKLFF	TGTGCCACCAGCAGAGATATCGACAGATTAATCCTTACCGCAACTAATGAAAAACTGTTTTTT
TRBV6-1	TRBD2	TRBJ2-7	-	CASSEAAGLAHTYEQYF	TGTGCCAGCAGTGAAGCAGCTGGACTAGCGCATACCTACGAGCAGTACTTC
TRBV7-3	-	TRBJ1-6	-	CASSSIRDSPLHF	TGTGCCAGCAGCTCCATCCGAGATTCACCCCTCCACTTT
TRBV25-1	-	TRBJ1-5	once	CASSSWGDSNQPQHF	TGTGCCAGCAGTTCCTGGGGAGATAGCAATCAGCCCCAGCATTTT
TRBV30	-	TRBJ1-1	-	CAWSGQIEAFF	TGTGCCTGGAGTGGACAGATTGAAGCTTTCTTT
TRBV19	TRBD1	TRBJ2-7	-	CASPCRPGTGTGEQYF	TGTGCCAGCCCGTGCCGCCCCGGGACAGGGACAGGGGAGCAGTACTTC
TRBV10-3	-	TRBJ1-1	few	CAISESNGNTEAFF	TGTGCCATCAGTGAGTCAAACGGGAACACTGAAGCTTTCTTT
TRBV21-1	-	TRBJ2-5	once	CASTSGTSPRLETQYF	TGTGCCAGCACCTCGGGAACCAGCCCTCGCTTGGAGACCCAGTACTTC
TRBV28	TRBD1	TRBJ2-7	-	CASGGGTGSSYEQYF	TGTGCCAGCGGGGGTGGGACAGGGTCTTCCTACGAGCAGTACTTC
TRBV7-2	TRBD2	TRBJ2-2	once	CASSLGGGRAVRTGELFF	TGTGCCAGCAGCTTAGGAGGCGGGAGGGCCGTTAGAACCGGGGAGCTGTTTTTT
TRBV28	TRBD2	TRBJ2-7	few	CASSGTSGHFYEQYF	TGTGCCAGCAGTGGGACTAGCGGGCACTTCTACGAGCAGTACTTC
TRBV4-3	-	TRBJ1-1	once	CASSPLRGTEAFF	TGCGCCAGCAGCCCCCTTCGAGGGACTGAAGCTTTCTTT
TRBV5-1	TRBD2	TRBJ2-7	-	CASSGRSSGSYEQYF	TGCGCCAGCAGCGGAAGATCTAGCGGGAGTTACGAGCAGTACTTC
TRBV2	TRBD1	TRBJ2-1	once	CASSAPPTGNEQFF	TGTGCCAGCAGTGCCCCGCCGACAGGGAATGAGCAGTTCTTC
TRBV5-4	TRBD2	TRBJ2-3	-	CASSPGLETQYF	TGTGCCAGCAGTCCGGGACTAGAAACGCAGTATTTT
TRBV10-3	TRBD1	TRBJ2-7	-	CAIRQGSSYEQYF	TGTGCCATACGACAGGGGAGCTCCTACGAGCAGTACTTC
TRBV7-8	-	TRBJ2-7	-	CASSPRSYEQYF	TGTGCCAGCAGCCCTCGCTCCTACGAGCAGTACTTC
TRBV19	TRBD1	TRBJ2-6	-	CATSTGGSSGANVLTF	TGTGCCACCTCGACAGGGGGGAGCTCTGGGGCCAACGTCCTGACTTTC
TRBV15	-	TRBJ1-5	-	CATSRDRDIREPQHF	TGTGCCACCAGCAGAGATAGGGACATTAGGGAGCCCCAGCATTTT
TRBV2	-	TRBJ2-7	-	CASSERRTDYEQYF	TGTGCCAGCAGTGAACGTCGGACAGACTACGAGCAGTACTTC
TRBV6-1	TRBD1	TRBJ1-5	-	CASSERGLTQPQHF	TGTGCCAGCAGTGAAAGGGGGCTCACCCAGCCCCAGCATTTT
TRBV19	-	TRBJ1-4	-	CASSMVRANEKLFF	TGTGCCAGTAGTATGGTCAGGGCTAATGAAAAACTGTTTTTT
TRBV10-2	-	TRBJ1-2	-	CASTPGGGSNYGYTF	TGCGCCAGCACCCCCGGGGGGGGATCAAACTATGGCTACACCTTC
TRBV13	-	TRBJ1-3	many	CASSLDSSSGNTIYF	TGTGCCAGCAGCTTAGACAGCTCCTCTGGAAACACCATATATTTT
TRBV5-5	TRBD1	TRBJ2-7	-	CASSRQGVPEQYF	TGTGCCAGCAGCCGACAGGGGGTGCCTGAGCAGTACTTC
TRBV7-2	-	TRBJ2-7	-	CASSFLTSSYEQYF	TGTGCCAGCAGCTTCCTGACTAGTTCATACGAGCAGTACTTC
TRBV10-3	TRBD1	TRBJ1-6	-	CAISDPQGGSPLHF	TGTGCCATCAGTGACCCACAGGGGGGTTCACCCCTCCACTTT
TRBV5-6	TRBD2	TRBJ2-2	-	CASSLAGVFSGELFF	TGTGCCAGCAGCCTAGCGGGAGTGTTTTCCGGGGAGCTGTTTTTT
TRBV11-2	-	TRBJ1-1	-	CASSTDRNTEAFF	TGTGCCAGCAGCACGGACAGGAACACTGAAGCTTTCTTT